This is a list of T cell receptor beta chains from one sample in a study of CD8 T cells in Susac syndrome. TCRdb reprocessed the immunoSEQ multiplex PCR reads with MiXCR, giving one entry per CDR3 protein. The table has 200,000 or so distinct CDR3 sequences, 90% to 96% seen once. The sequenced sample consisted of CD4+ T cells from PBMCs. The receptors stem from a human donor with multiple sclerosis. Both conserved end residues are part of each CDR3. The order of the fields is J gene, D gene, V gene, clone size, CDR3 DNA, CDR3 protein. The D gene is left open where the match is weak. The size field is filled for only some rows; it gives once, few, many or a size class.

TRBJ1-6,TRBD1,TRBV28,.,TGTGCCAGCAGTTTGGAACAGGGGGATTCACCCCTCCACTTT,CASSLEQGDSPLHF
TRBJ2-5,.,TRBV19,.,TGTGCCAGTAGTTCTCGTGGTGAGACCCAGTACTTC,CASSSRGETQYF
TRBJ1-2,.,TRBV29-1,.,TGCAGCGACGGAGGGAAGGCCTCTAACTATGGCTACACCTTC,CSDGGKASNYGYTF
TRBJ2-1,.,TRBV5-1,.,TGCGCCAGCAGCTTGGTTGGGGGCGGGTCCTACAATGAGCAGTTCTTC,CASSLVGGGSYNEQFF
TRBJ1-1,TRBD1,TRBV30,.,TGTGCCTGGACCCAGGACAGGGACACTGAAGCTTTCTTT,CAWTQDRDTEAFF
TRBJ1-4,TRBD1,TRBV30,once,TGTGCCTGGAGAGCCGGGACAGGGGGTGAAAAACTGTTTTTT,CAWRAGTGGEKLFF
TRBJ2-1,.,TRBV4-1,.,TGCGCCAGCAGCCAAGATCTAGGGCGGGAGCAGTTCTTC,CASSQDLGREQFF
TRBJ1-6,TRBD1,TRBV12-3/TRBV12-4,.,TGTGCCAGCAGCACCGGGACAGCAAATTCACCCCTCCACTTT,CASSTGTANSPLHF
TRBJ2-2,.,TRBV20-1,.,TGCAGTGCTAATTCCGTTACCGGGGAGCTGTTTTTT,CSANSVTGELFF
TRBJ2-3,.,TRBV20-1,.,TGCAGTGCCACCGGGCCAAACTTTAGCACAGATACGCAGTATTTT,CSATGPNFSTDTQYF
TRBJ2-7,.,TRBV10-3,.,TGTGCCATCAGTGACCGGCAGTCCGAGCAGTACTTC,CAISDRQSEQYF
TRBJ1-1,TRBD1,TRBV29-1,.,TGCAGCGTGGGAAGGGGACAGGGAAGGGTTGAAGCTTTCTTT,CSVGRGQGRVEAFF
TRBJ2-5,.,TRBV14,.,TGTGCCAGCAGCCAAGTTGCCAGGAGAGAAGAGACCCAGTACTTC,CASSQVARREETQYF
TRBJ2-2,TRBD2,TRBV5-1,.,TGCGCCAGCACCCTAGCGGGGGCCATGTCCACCGGGGAGCTGTTTTTT,CASTLAGAMSTGELFF
TRBJ2-5,.,TRBV13,.,TGTGCCAGCAGCGTTACGGAGACCCAGTACTTC,CASSVTETQYF
TRBJ2-3,.,TRBV5-1,.,TGCGCCAGCAGCGCGACCACAGATACGCAGTATTTT,CASSATTDTQYF
TRBJ2-7,TRBD1,TRBV5-1,.,TGCGCCAGCAGCTGGGACAGGGGTACCTACGAGCAGTACTTC,CASSWDRGTYEQYF
TRBJ2-5,.,TRBV7-8,.,TGTGCCAGCAGCCCCGTTCCGGGAATGGGAGAGACCCAGTACTTC,CASSPVPGMGETQYF
TRBJ2-1,TRBD1,TRBV29-1,.,TGCAGCGTTGCCGCGACAGGGGAAATTGTGGGGAATGAGCAGTTCTTC,CSVAATGEIVGNEQFF
TRBJ2-3,TRBD2,TRBV20-1,.,TGCAGTGCGGGCGGGGGACGTGCTAGCACAGATACGCAGTATTTT,CSAGGGRASTDTQYF
TRBJ2-6,.,TRBV2,.,TGTGCCAGCAGCCAGGACAGTAACTCTGGGGCCAACGTCCTGACTTTC,CASSQDSNSGANVLTF
TRBJ1-1,.,TRBV20-1,.,TGCAGTGCTAGGTGGCAGAAAGAAGCTTTCTTT,CSARWQKEAFF
TRBJ2-3,.,TRBV15,.,TGTGCCACCAGCTTCCGGACCCGGGGCACAGATACGCAGTATTTT,CATSFRTRGTDTQYF
TRBJ1-5,.,TRBV6-2/TRBV6-3,.,TGTGCCAGCATGGCGAGGGGTCAGCCCCAGCATTTT,CASMARGQPQHF
TRBJ1-2,.,TRBV2,.,TGTGCCAGCAGTGAAGTGGGGAATGGCTACACCTTC,CASSEVGNGYTF
TRBJ2-3,.,TRBV11-2,.,TGTGCCAGCAGCTTAGCCCCTGGGTCTGGCACAGATACGCAGTATTTT,CASSLAPGSGTDTQYF
TRBJ2-1,TRBD2,TRBV30,.,TGTGCCTGGAGTCTACTAGCGGGGGGGCTGTTCTCCTACAATGAGCAGTTCTTC,CAWSLLAGGLFSYNEQFF
TRBJ2-5,TRBD1,TRBV30,.,TGTGCCTGGACCCTGGGACAGGGCTATCAAGAGACCCAGTACTTC,CAWTLGQGYQETQYF
TRBJ2-5,TRBD2,TRBV12-3/TRBV12-4,.,TGTGCCAGCAGTGGGGGGAGGGGAAGGTATCAAGAGACCCAGTACTTC,CASSGGRGRYQETQYF
TRBJ2-2,TRBD2,TRBV20-1,.,TGCAGTGCAATAGCGGGGGCGAGCACCGGGGAGCTGTTTTTT,CSAIAGASTGELFF
TRBJ2-7,TRBD2,TRBV2,.,TGTGCCACCCAACGAGCGGGGGGAGACGAGCAGTACTTC,CATQRAGGDEQYF
TRBJ1-5,.,TRBV6-2/TRBV6-3,once,TGTGCCAGCAGTCCCCAGCAGGGAAAGCCCCAGCATTTT,CASSPQQGKPQHF
TRBJ2-2,.,TRBV29-1,.,TGCAGCGTTTCGGGCCCGGCCGCAGACACCGGGGAGCTGTTTTTT,CSVSGPAADTGELFF
TRBJ2-7,TRBD1,TRBV12-3/TRBV12-4,.,TGTGCCAGCAGCAACGCAAAGACAGGGGGGCAGTACTTC,CASSNAKTGGQYF
TRBJ1-1,TRBD1,TRBV27,.,TGTGCCAGCAGTTTCGGACAGGGGGAAGCTTTCTTT,CASSFGQGEAFF
TRBJ1-2,TRBD1,TRBV29-1,.,TGCAGCACCTGGACAGGGAACTATGGCTACACCTTC,CSTWTGNYGYTF
TRBJ1-1,TRBD1,TRBV12-3/TRBV12-4,.,TGTGCCAGCAGTCCCCCCACAGGGGGCATTCACACTGAAGCTTTCTTT,CASSPPTGGIHTEAFF
TRBJ1-6,TRBD1,TRBV9,.,TGTGCCAGCAGCGAACAGGGGGCTAATTCACCCCTCCACTTT,CASSEQGANSPLHF
TRBJ2-5,.,TRBV7-2,.,TGTGCCAGCAGCTTATGGAAAGAGACCCAGTACTTC,CASSLWKETQYF
TRBJ1-5,TRBD1,TRBV2,once,TGTGCCAGCAGCGCCGGACAGGGGTTCCGCAATCAGCCCCAGCATTTT,CASSAGQGFRNQPQHF
TRBJ2-1,TRBD2,TRBV4-2,.,TGTGCCAGCAGCCACCGCGGGACTAGCAATGAGCAGTTCTTC,CASSHRGTSNEQFF
TRBJ1-1,.,TRBV14,.,TGTGCCAGCAGCCGCAGCTTGAACACTGAAGCTTTCTTT,CASSRSLNTEAFF
TRBJ2-7,TRBD2,TRBV6-2/TRBV6-3,.,TGTGCCAGCGGGAGGGACTACGAGCAGTACTTC,CASGRDYEQYF
TRBJ2-7,.,TRBV7-2,once,TGTGCCAGCAGCACGTCCACGACACCCCCCGGGGGTGAGCAGTACTTC,CASSTSTTPPGGEQYF
TRBJ2-7,.,TRBV15,.,TGTGCCACCAGGAGAGATATGTCCGACCAGTACTTC,CATRRDMSDQYF
TRBJ2-2,.,TRBV12-3/TRBV12-4,.,TGTGCCAGCAGCCCGACGGACTTGAACACCGGGGAGCTGTTTTTT,CASSPTDLNTGELFF
TRBJ1-6,.,TRBV3-1,.,TGTGCCAGCAGCCAACCGGGTCCAAATTCACCCCTCCACTTT,CASSQPGPNSPLHF
TRBJ2-7,.,TRBV7-9,.,TGTGCCAGCAGCGAGAACCAGTACGAGCAGTACTTC,CASSENQYEQYF
TRBJ2-3,.,TRBV7-2,.,TGTGCCAGCAGACCCCGGAAAGGGGAAAATACGCAGTATTTT,CASRPRKGENTQYF
TRBJ1-2,.,TRBV30,.,TGTGCCTGGAGGGGGGTTAATCCAGGCTACACCTTC,CAWRGVNPGYTF
TRBJ1-1,TRBD1,TRBV29-1,.,TGCAGCGTTTCGACAGGGACTAGGGACACTGAAGCTTTCTTT,CSVSTGTRDTEAFF
TRBJ2-3,.,TRBV30,.,TGTGCCTGGAGTGTAAAAGGTTCAGATACGCAGTATTTT,CAWSVKGSDTQYF
TRBJ1-2,.,TRBV12-5,.,TGTGCTAGTGGTTCGTGGCAGCTCTTCTATGGCTACACCTTC,CASGSWQLFYGYTF
TRBJ1-3,.,TRBV12-5,.,TGTGCTAGTGGTTACGACCCATCTAGCTGGGGAAACACCATATATTTT,CASGYDPSSWGNTIYF
TRBJ2-7,TRBD1,TRBV5-1,.,TGCGCCAGCAGCTTTAGGACAGGCGAGCAGTACTTC,CASSFRTGEQYF
TRBJ2-1,.,TRBV29-1,.,TGCAGCGTTGAAATAGTGAACAATGAGCAGTTCTTC,CSVEIVNNEQFF
TRBJ1-1,.,TRBV12-5,.,TGTGGGATAAAGAACACTGAAGCTTTCTTT,CGIKNTEAFF
TRBJ2-7,.,TRBV11-3,.,TGTGCCAGCAGCTTAGATCTGGTTGGACGGGGGCGAAGGTACGAGCAGTACTTC,CASSLDLVGRGRRYEQYF
TRBJ2-5,TRBD2,TRBV7-9,.,TGTGCCAGCAGCTTAGTTCTAGCGGGGCACCAAGAGACCCAGTACTTC,CASSLVLAGHQETQYF